Listed here are 5 T cell receptor beta chains from one sample, sequenced in a study of long-term antiretroviral therapy in people with HIV. Runs used v3.0 of the immunoSEQ assay and were done at survey level. Only in-frame clones appear in the TCRdb table, and some are missing; sequencing was by immunoSEQ multiplex PCR. Here the sample spans under 15,000 clones, about nine tenths being singletons. Specimen: unsorted PBMCs, collected 2.1 years after starting antiretroviral therapy. These receptors were collected from a middle-aged woman with HIV.

The chain employs TRBV7-9 and TRBJ2-3; D perhaps matches TRBD1 (6 bases). V lost 1 base and J 1 base, leaving 9 bases between the germline ends. The CDR3 is 15 amino acids. Per the germline V gene, CDR1 is SEHNR and CDR2 is FQNEAQ (reference sequence). The CDR3 DNA reads TGTGCCAGCAGCTTAGATGCAGGGGGCACAGATACGCAGTATTTT. This gives the protein CASSLDAGGTDTQYF. Full variable domain (remainder filled in from reference TRBV7-9 and TRBJ2-3): DTGVSQNPRHKITKRGQNVTFRCDPISEHNRLYWYRQTLGQGPEFLTYFQNEAQLEKSRLLSDRFSAERPKGSFSTLEIQRTEQGDSAMYLCASSLDAGGTDTQYFGPGTRLTVL.

The rearrangement links TRBV7-2 to TRBJ1-3, with 8 bases aligning to TRBD1. CDR1 is SGHTA, CDR2 FQGNSA, per germline. The CDR3 runs 17 residues. Losses at the gene ends were 3 bases for V and 7 bases for J; bases not matched to a gene: 14. CDR3 bases: TGTGCCAGCAGCTTTTCTCTTCAGGGGGCCGGTAGCAACACCATATATTTT. Translated: CASSFSLQGAGSNTIYF.

V usage is TRBV18 and J usage is TRBJ1-2, with 8 positions matching TRBD1. The germline V gene encodes CDR1 KGHSH and CDR2 LQKENI. The ends lost 2 bases at V and 6 bases at J; junction bases unmatched: 14. This CDR3 region has 17 residues. CDR3 nucleotides: TGTGCCAGCTCACCAGGGGGACAGGAGAAAAAAGCTGATGGCTACACCTTC. It yields the protein CASSPGGQEKKADGYTF. Supplemented by reference TRBV18 and TRBJ1-2, the full variable domain reads NAGVMQNPRHLVRRRGQEARLRCSPMKGHSHVYWYRQLPEEGLKFMVYLQKENIIDESGMPKERFSAEFPKEGPSILRIQQVVRGDSAAYFCASSPGGQEKKADGYTFGSGTRLTVV.

This clone was seen a few times. The chain joins TRBV6-5 to TRBJ2-5; D possibly corresponds to TRBD1 (6 bases). CDR3 length: 13 residues. With 6 bases removed from V and 1 base from J, the gap between germline ends came to 9 bases. Per the germline V gene, CDR1 is MNHEY and CDR2 is SVGAGI. In nucleotides, the CDR3 is TGTGCCAGCAGAGAAGGGGGCCAAGAGACCCAGTACTTC. It translates to CASREGGQETQYF.

The chain employs TRBV4-3 and TRBJ1-1, with 9 bases that match TRBD1. V lost 4 bases and J lost 4; bases outside the gene matches: 7. Germline V gene sequence: CDR1 LGHNA, CDR2 YSLEER. The CDR3 consists of 15 residues. CDR3 in amino acids: CASSPRTGVSTEAFF. The CDR3, as DNA: TGCGCCAGCAGCCCGCGGACAGGGGTGAGCACTGAAGCTTTCTTT.